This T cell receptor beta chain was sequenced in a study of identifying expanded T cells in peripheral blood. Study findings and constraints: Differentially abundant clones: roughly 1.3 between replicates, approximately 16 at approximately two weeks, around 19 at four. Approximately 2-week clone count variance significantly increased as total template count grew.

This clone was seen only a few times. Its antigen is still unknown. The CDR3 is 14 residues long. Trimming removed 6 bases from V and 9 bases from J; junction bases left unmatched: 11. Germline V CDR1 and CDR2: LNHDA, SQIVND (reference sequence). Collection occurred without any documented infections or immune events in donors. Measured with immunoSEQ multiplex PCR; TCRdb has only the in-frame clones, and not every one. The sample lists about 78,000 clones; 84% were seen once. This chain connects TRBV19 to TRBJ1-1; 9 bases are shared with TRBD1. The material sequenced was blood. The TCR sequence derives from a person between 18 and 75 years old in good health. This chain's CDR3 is CASRKNPGQGQAFF. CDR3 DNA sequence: TGTGCCAGTAGAAAAAACCCGGGACAGGGACAAGCTTTCTTT.